This TCR beta chain was documented in a study of response to subunit inactivated influenza vaccine. Study-wide results and caveats: T cells newly recruited by each seasonal influenza vaccination are few, the authors suggested.

Germline loops: CDR1 DFQATT, CDR2 SNEGSKA (reference sequence). CDR3 length equals 13 residues. On this clonotype itself: Its antigen remains unidentified.

A single record per CDR3 protein comes from TCRdb applying MiXCR to the RT-PCR reads. The data contain around 750,000 distinct CDR3 sequences, 21% of them singletons. The rearrangement joins TRBV20-1 to TRBJ2-1; TRBD1 aligns across 8 bases. This TCR came from a man aged 50-59 years who received an inactivated influenza vaccine. The sample in question was PBMCs from blood, obtained roughly 5 days after vaccination. In nucleotides, the CDR3 is TGCAGCGTCGGACAGGGTCTTGTCAATGAGCAGTTCTTC. It codes for CSVGQGLVNEQFF.